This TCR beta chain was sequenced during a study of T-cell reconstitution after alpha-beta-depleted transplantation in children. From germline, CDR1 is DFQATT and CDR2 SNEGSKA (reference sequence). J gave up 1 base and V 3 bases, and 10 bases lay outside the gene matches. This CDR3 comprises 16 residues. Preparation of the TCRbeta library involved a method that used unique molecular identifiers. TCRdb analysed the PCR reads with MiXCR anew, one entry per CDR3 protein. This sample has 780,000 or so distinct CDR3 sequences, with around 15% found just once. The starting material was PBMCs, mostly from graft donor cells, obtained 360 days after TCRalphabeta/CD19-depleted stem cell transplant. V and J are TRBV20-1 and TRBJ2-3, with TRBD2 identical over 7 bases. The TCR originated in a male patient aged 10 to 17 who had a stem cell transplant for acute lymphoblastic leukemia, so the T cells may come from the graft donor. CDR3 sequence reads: CSASRGGPRRTDTQYF. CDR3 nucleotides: TGCAGTGCTAGTCGGGGAGGGCCTCGGCGCACAGATACGCAGTATTTT.